The following is a T cell receptor (beta chain) sequence with its context. Which antigen it targets is not known. No base-level quality is on record; no much larger clone is a single base apart. V and J lose 3 bases and 5 bases, and a span of 14 bases separates them. The CDR3 goes from the cysteine to the phenylalanine over 15 residues. The kept DNA is CDR3 alone, 45 bases in frame from the first base. This record comes from a study of identical twins (dated by TCRdb to the mid-2010s). Notes on the research overall: To test whether fetal clonotypes persist, this study deep-sequenced TCR alpha and beta repertoires from monozygotic twins, from unrelated adults of various ages, and from cord blood. To rule out contamination, replicate twin experiments were performed at different times with different library preparation protocols.

Library creation used 5' RACE. The instrument given in TCRdb is Illumina HiSeq 2000. Template switching introduced a universal primer binding site; the final cDNA contained a unique molecular identifier, enabling accurate counting of TCR cDNA molecules. Specific primers in the conserved constant-segment region were used to synthesize first-strand cDNA for the TCR alpha and beta chains. To control for contamination, every cDNA library carried two barcodes: a SMART-Mk sample barcode plus Illumina barcodes. TruSeq adapter sequences, together with Illumina sample barcodes, were added in two successive PCR steps. The Illumina HiSeq platform was used with custom primers to sequence TCR alpha and beta cDNA libraries. Processing in the source paper ran as follows. MiGEC was used to process raw reads and extract unique molecular identifiers, and MiXCR was used to find CDR3 positions. For each individual, recombination models were inferred using an EM algorithm with the repgenHMM and IGoR tools. The tcR package in R was used for shared clonotype analysis, with sharing normalized by the product of cloneset sizes. To study raw recombination without the effects of thymic and clonal selection, out-of-frame nonproductive sequences were analyzed. TCRdb reprocessing: public reads trimmed at Q25 with fastp, clones called with MiXCR, in-frame beta chains kept. Rows with a matching CDR3 protein are joined into one entry that keeps the most common DNA and genes. TCRdb's processing, not the study's, gives the V and J calls here. For this sample there are a few hundred thousand distinct CDR3 sequences; about 24% appear just once. Of the sample, about 2.9% is held by the ten largest clones.

Every donor was a healthy Caucasian. The twin cohort consisted of three pairs of female monozygotic twins, all aged roughly 18 to 30 years. CD4+ and CD8+ T cell populations were isolated with positive isolation kits from Invitrogen. Paper-wide results and their limitations: Excess twin sharing in beta out-of-frame sequences was weaker because fewer shared sequences lowered the signal-to-noise ratio. In monozygotic twins, out-of-frame TCR alpha sharing was systematically underestimated by recombination models, although the models agreed with sharing between unrelated individuals. Compared with coincidental sharing between unrelated individuals, out-of-frame TCR alpha sequences shared between twins showed an excess of sequences with low generation probability. Invariant T cells such as MAIT and iNKT could partly confound zero-insertion analyses, although diverse VJ usage argued against such confounding for most clonotypes. Because the same donors could not be followed over many years, conclusions were based on cross-sectional statistical analysis. Abundant cord blood beta clonotypes carried fewer insertions; young adult naive repertoires showed a weaker similar trend, while memory repertoires showed none.

The data were also submitted as part of a second study, on T cells expressing NK-cell markers. As the second paper documents: TCR beta-chain repertoires were profiled in sorted CD3+CD56+NKG2C+, CD3+CD56+NKG2C- and CD3+CD56-NKG2C+ T-cell subsets from eight donors. Among the eight sequenced donors, only one was HCMV-seronegative, while the other seven were HCMV-seropositive. To restrict sorting to alphabetaTCR-expressing T cells, an anti-gammadeltaTCR antibody was added in several experiments. In a handful of donors, the dominant CD3+CD56+NKG2C+ clonotypes were among the top 10 CD8+ clonotypes and accounted for about 1.0-7.0% of CD8+ T cells. Those dominant clonotypes were again the most abundant among CD3+CD56-NKG2C+ cells in a handful of donors, at about 28.3-60.1%. It remained unclear whether the expanded NKG2C-expressing T cell clones were specific for HCMV antigens. Randomly selected healthy volunteers, three men and five women, were used as the eight sequenced donors. HCMV-specific IgG was detected in serum with a commercial ELISA kit to determine HCMV serostatus. MIGEC was used to demultiplex reads and group the reads by UMI, and MiTCR was used to assemble and quantify clonotypes. To remove erroneous sequences, TCR cDNA sequences were retained only when supported by two or more reads. The tcR package was used for downstream repertoire analysis, and clonotypes were matched between fractions using CDR3 nucleotide sequence together with V segment. VDJmatch was used to annotate antigen specificity against VDJdb, with one amino acid substitution allowed in CDR3.

The sequenced sample consisted of CD4+ T cells sorted from blood. This receptor was obtained from a woman aged 18 to 35 in good health. The chain employs TRBV12-3 or TRBV12-4 and TRBJ2-1; there is no confident call for the D gene. The DNA is TGTGCCAGCAGTTTTTACGCCAGACAAGACAATGAGCAGTTCTTC. This translates into CASSFYARQDNEQFF.